The 30 T cell receptor beta chains listed next were all sequenced from one sample in a study of blood T cell repertoires in COVID-19. Generated by immunoSEQ multiplex PCR, the TCRdb table keeps only in-frame clones and is missing some. Of around 140,000 clones listed, roughly 80% are singletons. The material sequenced was peripheral blood. These receptors were taken from a woman aged 45 to 65 with active or convalescent COVID-19.

The chain carries TRBV12-3 or TRBV12-4 and TRBJ2-7; possibly TRBD1 for D (5 bases). Trimming removed 4 bases at V and 3 bases at J, with 7 bases between. The CDR3 totals 12 residues. CDR3 sequence (DNA): TGTGCCAGCAGTTCCCAGGGCTACGAGCAGTACTTC. It specifies CASSSQGYEQYF.

The chain has TRBV19 and TRBJ2-1; the match to TRBD2 covers 11 bases. V shed 7 bases and J 6 bases; nucleotides not matched to a gene: 8. Germline values: CDR1 LNHDA, CDR2 SQIVND (reference sequence). This CDR3 spans 15 amino acids. The CDR3 spells CASKLTSGGFNEQFF. The CDR3, as DNA: TGTGCCAGTAAGCTTACTAGCGGGGGTTTCAATGAGCAGTTCTTC.

The genes are TRBV5-4 and TRBJ1-1; a weak D match, TRBD1 (5 bases). CDR1 is SGHNT, CDR2 YYREEE, per germline (reference sequence). The ends were cut back, 0 bases at V and 0 bases at J, with 6 bases in the middle. The CDR3 runs 14 residues. The CDR3 nucleotides read TGTGCCAGCAGCTTGGACAGGATGAACACTGAAGCTTTCTTT. This sequence encodes CASSLDRMNTEAFF.

This rearrangement joins TRBV29-1 to TRBJ1-1; a possible D gene is TRBD1 (6 bases). This CDR3 contains 13 residues. With 7 bases removed from V and 4 bases from J, the gap between germline ends came to 16 bases. Germline CDR1 and CDR2: SQVTM and ANQGSEA. This chain's CDR3 is CSGMGRGGTEAFF. The CDR3 coding sequence is TGCAGCGGGATGGGGAGAGGGGGCACTGAAGCTTTCTTT.

This clone was detected a few times. The chain recombines TRBV28 with TRBJ1-1, with TRBD1 as a possible D gene (6 bases). Germline CDR1 reads MDHEN; CDR2 reads SYDVKM. The CDR3 extends over 14 amino acids. V shed 3 bases and J shed 5 bases, with 13 bases lying between them. CDR3 in DNA: TGTGCCAGCAGTTTCCCCAGGCAGGGGACTGAAGCTTTCTTT. It yields the protein CASSFPRQGTEAFF. Based on the CDR3 plus reference TRBV28 and TRBJ1-1, the full variable domain is DVKVTQSSRYLVKRTGEKVFLECVQDMDHENMFWYRQDPGLGLRLIYFSYDVKMKEKGDIPEGYSVSREKKERFSLILESASTNQTSMYLCASSFPRQGTEAFFGQGTRLTVV.

The chain carries TRBV18 and TRBJ2-1, with TRBD1 as a possible D gene (5 bases). This CDR3 has 16 amino acids. Germline CDR1 and CDR2: KGHSH and LQKENI. With 6 bases removed from V and 4 bases from J, the gap between germline ends came to 19 bases. In DNA, the CDR3 is TGTGCCAGCTCCCCTCCAAGGGGCGGTTATTACAATGAGCAGTTCTTC. Protein: CASSPPRGGYYNEQFF.

V gene TRBV7-2 combines with J gene TRBJ2-5, with TRBD2 as a possible D gene (7 bases). The germline V and J ends were trimmed by 5 bases and 2 bases, with 15 bases remaining between them. The germline CDR1 and CDR2 sequences are SGHTA and FQGNSA. The CDR3 runs 15 residues. This chain's CDR3 is CASSPGRGGQETQYF. Here the CDR3 DNA reads TGTGCCAGCAGCCCGGGGAGGGGGGGGCAAGAGACCCAGTACTTC.

The CDR3: CASSMKGRNYGYTF. The CDR3 DNA reads as TGTGCCAGTAGTATGAAGGGGCGAAACTATGGCTACACCTTC. V is TRBV19 and J is TRBJ1-2; tentative D call: TRBD1 (5 bases). Germline CDR1 is LNHDA and CDR2 is SQIVND (reference sequence). The CDR3 has 14 residues. Trimming took off 3 bases at V and 2 bases at J, with 10 bases between the two ends.

V and J are TRBV7-9 and TRBJ2-6; 9 bases line up with TRBD1. The CDR3 is 19 residues long. Trimming took 0 bases from V and 0 from J; bases not matched to a gene: 6. Germline-derived CDR1 and CDR2 are SEHNR and FQNEAQ (reference sequence). The CDR3 reads CASSLARGQGNSGANVLTF. Written as DNA, the CDR3 is TGTGCCAGCAGCTTAGCGCGGGGACAGGGTAACTCTGGGGCCAACGTCCTGACTTTC.

The chain is built from TRBV18 and TRBJ2-1; D perhaps matches TRBD1 (5 bases). Germline CDR1 and CDR2: KGHSH and LQKENI. V was shortened by 2 bases and J by 9 bases, with 8 bases between the two germline ends. This CDR3 is 12 amino acids long. The CDR3 DNA is TGTGCCAGCTCACCAGCAGGGCCTGAGCAGTTCTTC. This encodes CASSPAGPEQFF.

This clone showed up just a few times. The rearrangement uses TRBV4-2 and TRBJ2-7, with 11 bases that match TRBD2. Per the germline V gene, CDR1 is LGHNA and CDR2 is YNFKEQ. V lost 4 bases, J lost 5 bases, and 10 bases stayed unmatched. The CDR3 consists of 16 residues. The CDR3 DNA reads TGTGCCAGCAGCCGGACGGCCGGGACTAGCGGTGACGAGCAGTACTTC. Protein product: CASSRTAGTSGDEQYF.

The chain combines TRBV6-5 with TRBJ2-1, with TRBD2 matching over 13 bases. J gave up 6 bases and V 6 bases, and 5 bases lay outside the gene matches. The germline V gene encodes CDR1 MNHEY and CDR2 SVGAGI. This CDR3 contains 15 residues. CDR3 nucleotide sequence: TGTGCCAGCAGACCGGGACTAGCGGGATTCAATGAGCAGTTCTTC. This translates into CASRPGLAGFNEQFF.

The V call is TRBV7-3, the J call TRBJ2-1, with 7 bases that match TRBD2. From germline, CDR1 is SGHTA and CDR2 FQGTGA. V was pared by 2 bases and J by 6 bases, with 10 bases of the junction left unmatched. CDR3 length equals 16 residues. CDR3: CASSLGSGLEGNEQFF. In DNA, the CDR3 is TGTGCCAGCAGCTTAGGAAGCGGACTAGAGGGCAATGAGCAGTTCTTC.

The chain combines TRBV19 with TRBJ1-2; D is uncertain. The ends were cut back, 6 bases at V and 1 base at J, with 9 bases in the middle. The CDR3 runs to 13 residues. The germline V gene has CDR1 LNHDA and CDR2 SQIVND (reference sequence). For the CDR3, the DNA is TGTGCCAGTAGCCTAGACTTTAACTATGGCTACACCTTC. It specifies CASSLDFNYGYTF. Variable domain in full (rest from reference TRBV19 and TRBJ1-2): DGGITQSPKYLFRKEGQNVTLSCEQNLNHDAMYWYRQDPGQGLRLIYYSQIVNDFQKGDIAEGYSVSREKKESFPLTVTSAQKNPTAFYLCASSLDFNYGYTFGSGTRLTVV.

This clone turned up a few times. V gene TRBV5-1 combines with J gene TRBJ2-3; tentatively, D is TRBD1 (5 bases). The V end lost 4 bases, the J end lost 1 base, and 13 bases lay between the germline ends. The CDR3 has 15 amino acids. Germline V CDR1 and CDR2: SGHRS, YFSETQ. CDR3 in amino acids: CASSPGLSGTDTQYF. The CDR3 nucleotides read TGCGCCAGCAGCCCAGGGTTATCGGGCACAGATACGCAGTATTTT.

V gene TRBV6-7 combines with J gene TRBJ1-2, with no clear D. TRBV6-7 is classed as an ORF, of uncertain function. Trimming removed 7 bases from V and 3 bases from J, with 15 bases in between. The CDR3 covers 14 residues. The CDR3 reads CASKPGKKDYGYTF. The CDR3 region has the DNA TGTGCCAGCAAACCCGGGAAGAAAGACTATGGCTACACCTTC.

This clone has more than one count but fewer than ten. This chain links TRBV6-5 with TRBJ2-2; 8 bases fit TRBD1. Germline assignment: CDR1 MNHEY and CDR2 SVGAGI. The CDR3 has 14 amino acids. J gave up 6 bases and V 5 bases, and 5 bases lay outside the gene matches. The CDR3 region is CASSRTGYSGELFF. CDR3 in DNA: TGTGCCAGCAGTCGGACAGGGTATTCCGGGGAGCTGTTTTTT.

This sequence joins TRBV19 and TRBJ2-1; TRBD2 is a possible D gene (7 bases). V was cut by 7 bases and J by 6 bases, with 13 bases left in between. Germline assignment: CDR1 LNHDA and CDR2 SQIVND (reference sequence). This CDR3 region has 13 residues. The CDR3 DNA reads TGTGCCAGTAAGAGGGGGGGGCTCAATGAGCAGTTCTTC. Translation: CASKRGGLNEQFF. The variable domain in full, completed from reference TRBV19 and TRBJ2-1, reads DGGITQSPKYLFRKEGQNVTLSCEQNLNHDAMYWYRQDPGQGLRLIYYSQIVNDFQKGDIAEGYSVSREKKESFPLTVTSAQKNPTAFYLCASKRGGLNEQFFGPGTRLTVL.

J is TRBJ2-5 and V is TRBV5-5; the match to TRBD2 covers 12 bases. There are 18 residues in the CDR3. The ends lost 4 bases at V and 5 bases at J; junction bases unmatched: 15. The germline V gene encodes CDR1 SGHKS and CDR2 YYEKEE (reference sequence). The CDR3 coding sequence is TGTGCCAGCAGCCGGACGGGGCTAGCGGGAGGGCCAGAGGAGACCCAGTACTTC. It translates to CASSRTGLAGGPEETQYF.

This clone was recorded at least ten times. The V gene is TRBV30, the J gene TRBJ1-2, with TRBD1 matching 12 bases. The CDR3 spans 14 residues. V lost 4 bases to trimming and J lost 3 bases; unmatched junction nucleotides: 3. The V gene's germline CDR1 is GTSNPN and CDR2 SVGIG (reference sequence). CDR3 bases: TGTGCCTGGATGCGGGACAGGGGGCACTATGGCTACACCTTC. Encoded protein: CAWMRDRGHYGYTF. Full variable domain (remainder filled in from reference TRBV30 and TRBJ1-2): SQTIHQWPATLVQPVGSPLSLECTVEGTSNPNLYWYRQAAGRGLQLLFYSVGIGQISSEVPQNLSASRPQDRQFILSSKKLLLSDSGFYLCAWMRDRGHYGYTFGSGTRLTVV.

J is TRBJ2-7 and V is TRBV19; 12 nucleotides agree with TRBD2. CDR3 size: 17 residues. Germline assignment: CDR1 LNHDA and CDR2 SQIVND (reference sequence). After removal of 1 base from V and 0 bases from J, the junction contained 4 bases not matched to a gene. CDR3 protein: CASSIGLAGGLSYEQYF. The CDR3 DNA is TGTGCCAGTAGTATAGGGCTAGCGGGAGGGCTCTCCTACGAGCAGTACTTC.

V gene TRBV13 combines with J gene TRBJ1-2; 9 nucleotides agree with TRBD1. This CDR3 contains 16 residues. V was pared by 2 bases and J by 3 bases, with 7 bases of the junction left unmatched. Germline V gene lookup returns CDR1 PRHDT and CDR2 FYEKMQ (reference sequence). CDR3 in amino acids: CASSLLTGGLHYGYTF. The CDR3, as DNA: TGTGCCAGCAGCTTACTGACAGGGGGTTTGCACTATGGCTACACCTTC.

V is TRBV10-3 and J is TRBJ1-5; D unclear. The length of the CDR3 is 14 residues. CDR1 ENHRY and CDR2 SYGVKD come from the germline V gene. V was trimmed by 3 bases and J by 3 bases, leaving 9 bases between them. The CDR3: CAISDGEVNQPQHF. In DNA form, the CDR3 reads TGTGCCATCAGTGACGGAGAGGTCAATCAGCCCCAGCATTTT.

The chain is built from TRBV6-5 and TRBJ1-2, with 9 bases that match TRBD1. V lost 6 bases to trimming and J lost 7 bases; unmatched junction nucleotides: 12. The CDR3 is 15 amino acids. The germline V gene encodes CDR1 MNHEY and CDR2 SVGAGI. The CDR3 DNA is TGTGCCAGCAGAGACACAGGGGGCCAAGGCGGTGGCTACACCTTC. This translates into CASRDTGGQGGGYTF.

CDR3 in DNA: TGTGCCAGCAGGTCTTCAAACAGGAGGGACACTGAAGCTTTCTTT. Translated: CASRSSNRRDTEAFF. This chain uses TRBV6-5 with TRBJ1-1; TRBD1 might be the D (5 bases). Germline CDR1 is MNHEY and CDR2 is SVGAGI. V shed 6 bases and J shed 3 bases, with 17 bases lying between them. This CDR3 spans 15 amino acids.

V usage is TRBV5-1 and J usage is TRBJ1-4, with TRBD1 as a possible D gene (6 bases). Germline loops: CDR1 SGHRS, CDR2 YFSETQ. This CDR3 is built from 14 residues. The V and J ends lost 4 bases and 7 bases respectively, with 14 bases between them. CDR3 protein: CASSPGQRIEKLFF. CDR3 sequence (DNA): TGCGCCAGCAGCCCCGGACAGAGGATTGAAAAACTGTTTTTT.

The chain carries TRBV19 and TRBJ1-1; 7 positions agree with TRBD1. The CDR3 length is 14 residues. With V trimmed by 5 bases and J by 7 bases, 10 bases remained unmatched. CDR1 LNHDA and CDR2 SQIVND come from the germline V gene (reference sequence). This chain's CDR3 is CASSEDRVSLEAFF. The CDR3 nucleotides read TGTGCCAGTAGTGAAGACAGGGTGTCCCTTGAAGCTTTCTTT.

This clone was counted a few times. This chain uses TRBV27 with TRBJ1-2; D is perhaps TRBD1 (6 bases). The ends were cut back, 4 bases at V and 3 bases at J, with 9 bases in the middle. The CDR3 consists of 13 residues. Germline V lookup: CDR1 MNHEY, CDR2 SMNVEV (reference sequence). The CDR3 region has the DNA TGTGCCAGCAGTTCCCAGGGGTACTATGGCTACACCTTC. Amino acids: CASSSQGYYGYTF.

The chain links TRBV5-4 to TRBJ2-2, with 8 bases that match TRBD1. CDR1 and CDR2 (germline): SGHNT, YYREEE (reference sequence). The junction had 4 bases not matched to a gene; V was cut back by 5 bases and J by 1 base. CDR3 length: 15 amino acids. The CDR3 sequence is CASRPGTGNTGELFF. The CDR3 nucleotides are TGTGCCAGCAGACCCGGGACAGGGAACACCGGGGAGCTGTTTTTT.

This chain uses TRBV15 with TRBJ2-7; no clear D. Trimming cost V 3 bases and J 0 bases, with 9 bases left between them. Germline loops: CDR1 LNHNV, CDR2 YYDKDF (reference sequence). This CDR3 is 14 amino acids long. CDR3 DNA: TGTGCCACCAGCAGCCAAATTAGCTCCTACGAGCAGTACTTC. Its translation is CATSSQISSYEQYF.